This is a list of T cell receptor beta chains from one sample in a study of blood T cells in healthy people across ages. Using its own MiXCR run on the 5' RACE reads, TCRdb lists one record per CDR3 protein. The data show over a million distinct CDR3 sequences, 40% to 45% seen once. What was sequenced was blood. These receptors were taken from a woman aged 60 to 75 in good health. The CDR3 runs from the conserved cysteine through the conserved F or W. A D gene is named only where the DNA matches it firmly. Clone sizes are given selectively: once, few, many, or a class where the clone is expanded.

v_call: TRBV25-1; d_call: .; j_call: TRBJ1-6; clone_size: .; cdr3_aa: CASSGWDIDNSPLHF; cdr3_nt: TGTGCCAGCAGTGGGTGGGACATAGATAATTCACCCCTCCACTTT
v_call: TRBV9; d_call: TRBD2; j_call: TRBJ2-7; clone_size: .; cdr3_aa: CASSVGSGNVYEQYF; cdr3_nt: TGTGCCAGCAGCGTGGGTAGCGGGAATGTCTACGAGCAGTACTTC
v_call: TRBV20-1; d_call: .; j_call: TRBJ2-1; clone_size: many; cdr3_aa: CSAPVAGSYNEQFF; cdr3_nt: TGCAGTGCCCCGGTGGCAGGCTCCTACAATGAGCAGTTCTTC
v_call: TRBV29-1; d_call: .; j_call: TRBJ2-7; clone_size: .; cdr3_aa: CSVVQVGLVLAANEQYF; cdr3_nt: TGCAGCGTTGTTCAAGTTGGGCTCGTGCTAGCAGCCAATGAGCAGTACTTC
v_call: TRBV11-2; d_call: .; j_call: TRBJ1-4; clone_size: few; cdr3_aa: CASSPMGGTQMGEKLFF; cdr3_nt: TGTGCCAGCAGCCCAATGGGAGGGACCCAGATGGGTGAAAAACTGTTTTTT
v_call: TRBV2; d_call: .; j_call: TRBJ2-7; clone_size: .; cdr3_aa: CASKSRHEQYF; cdr3_nt: TGTGCCAGCAAGTCACGACACGAGCAGTACTTC
v_call: TRBV7-3; d_call: TRBD2; j_call: TRBJ2-1; clone_size: few; cdr3_aa: CASSPSGTSGSYNEQFF; cdr3_nt: TGTGCCAGCAGCCCCTCCGGGACTAGCGGGAGCTACAATGAGCAGTTCTTC
v_call: TRBV9; d_call: .; j_call: TRBJ2-3; clone_size: .; cdr3_aa: CASSVEGGADTQYF; cdr3_nt: TGTGCCAGCAGCGTAGAGGGGGGCGCAGATACGCAGTATTTT
v_call: TRBV7-2; d_call: TRBD2; j_call: TRBJ2-1; clone_size: few; cdr3_aa: CASSLGIGTSGRMDNEQFF; cdr3_nt: TGTGCCAGCAGCTTAGGGATAGGGACTAGCGGGAGAATGGACAATGAGCAGTTCTTC
v_call: TRBV11-2; d_call: .; j_call: TRBJ2-5; clone_size: .; cdr3_aa: CASSLGGVKTQYF; cdr3_nt: TGTGCCAGCAGCTTAGGGGGGGTGAAGACCCAGTACTTC
v_call: TRBV7-9; d_call: .; j_call: TRBJ1-6; clone_size: few; cdr3_aa: CASSSSEADNSPLHF; cdr3_nt: TGTGCCAGCAGCTCCAGCGAGGCAGATAATTCACCCCTCCACTTT
v_call: TRBV28; d_call: .; j_call: TRBJ1-2; clone_size: once; cdr3_aa: CASSSLRTDYTF; cdr3_nt: TGTGCCAGCAGTTCCCTAAGGACCGACTACACCTTC
v_call: TRBV20-1; d_call: TRBD1; j_call: TRBJ2-7; clone_size: .; cdr3_aa: CSVTGQAYEQYF; cdr3_nt: TGCAGTGTGACAGGGCAGGCCTACGAGCAGTACTTC
v_call: TRBV28; d_call: TRBD1; j_call: TRBJ2-7; clone_size: .; cdr3_aa: CASSFRGDRNEQYF; cdr3_nt: TGTGCCAGCAGTTTTAGGGGGGACAGGAACGAGCAGTACTTC
v_call: TRBV4-1; d_call: .; j_call: TRBJ2-7; clone_size: few; cdr3_aa: CASSQDGLGSGQYF; cdr3_nt: TGCGCCAGCAGCCAAGATGGTCTAGGTTCAGGGCAGTACTTC
v_call: TRBV7-2; d_call: .; j_call: TRBJ1-4; clone_size: .; cdr3_aa: CASSLGGPSYRDNEKLFF; cdr3_nt: TGTGCCAGCAGCTTAGGCGGGCCCTCTTACCGGGATAACGAAAAACTGTTTTTT
v_call: TRBV27; d_call: .; j_call: TRBJ2-7; clone_size: once; cdr3_aa: CASSLSGSSYGQYF; cdr3_nt: TGTGCCAGCAGTTTATCGGGGAGCTCCTACGGGCAGTACTTC
v_call: TRBV7-8; d_call: .; j_call: TRBJ2-7; clone_size: .; cdr3_aa: CASSLVGTSYSYEQYF; cdr3_nt: TGTGCCAGCAGCTTAGTCGGGACGAGCTACTCCTACGAGCAGTACTTC
v_call: TRBV12-3/TRBV12-4; d_call: .; j_call: TRBJ2-7; clone_size: few; cdr3_aa: CASSDRTQAYEQYF; cdr3_nt: TGTGCCAGCAGTGATAGAACCCAAGCTTACGAGCAGTACTTC
v_call: TRBV9; d_call: .; j_call: TRBJ2-3; clone_size: .; cdr3_aa: CASSVGGAVSTDTQCF; cdr3_nt: TGTGCCAGCAGCGTAGGAGGGGCAGTCAGCACAGATACGCAGTGTTTT
v_call: TRBV6-2/TRBV6-3; d_call: .; j_call: TRBJ2-1; clone_size: few; cdr3_aa: CASNEMVRRHEQFF; cdr3_nt: TGTGCCAGCAATGAAATGGTCAGGAGGCATGAGCAGTTCTTC
v_call: TRBV7-9; d_call: .; j_call: TRBJ2-7; clone_size: few; cdr3_aa: CASSFSVPGQPYEQYF; cdr3_nt: TGTGCCAGCAGCTTTTCTGTCCCAGGACAGCCCTACGAGCAGTACTTC
v_call: TRBV12-3/TRBV12-4; d_call: .; j_call: TRBJ2-3; clone_size: .; cdr3_aa: CASSPDTQYF; cdr3_nt: TGTGCCAGCAGTCCAGATACGCAGTATTTT
v_call: TRBV5-6; d_call: TRBD1; j_call: TRBJ2-7; clone_size: few; cdr3_aa: CASSLGQGATTYEQYF; cdr3_nt: TGTGCCAGCAGCTTGGGACAGGGGGCTACAACCTACGAGCAGTACTTC
v_call: TRBV7-2; d_call: .; j_call: TRBJ2-3; clone_size: .; cdr3_aa: CASSLAGAIRTDTQYF; cdr3_nt: TGTGCCAGCAGCTTAGCGGGGGCAATACGCACAGATACGCAGTATTTT
v_call: TRBV6-5; d_call: .; j_call: TRBJ1-2; clone_size: few; cdr3_aa: CASSTYGVKRGYTF; cdr3_nt: TGTGCCAGCAGTACGTACGGGGTTAAGCGTGGCTACACCTTC
v_call: TRBV4-2; d_call: TRBD2; j_call: TRBJ2-5; clone_size: few; cdr3_aa: CASSQDTLGLAGQETQYF; cdr3_nt: TGTGCCAGCAGCCAAGACACGTTGGGACTAGCGGGGCAAGAGACCCAGTACTTC
v_call: TRBV3-1; d_call: TRBD2; j_call: TRBJ2-7; clone_size: .; cdr3_aa: CASSQDLAGGYEQYF; cdr3_nt: TGTGCCAGCAGCCAAGACCTAGCGGGAGGCTACGAGCAGTACTTC
v_call: TRBV27; d_call: .; j_call: TRBJ1-5; clone_size: few; cdr3_aa: CASSPSGRPQHF; cdr3_nt: TGTGCCAGCAGTCCCTCGGGAAGGCCCCAGCATTTT
v_call: TRBV4-1; d_call: TRBD2; j_call: TRBJ2-2; clone_size: .; cdr3_aa: CASSQDRLAGRGVGTGELFF; cdr3_nt: TGCGCCAGCAGCCAAGATAGGCTAGCGGGAAGGGGTGTTGGTACCGGGGAGCTGTTTTTT